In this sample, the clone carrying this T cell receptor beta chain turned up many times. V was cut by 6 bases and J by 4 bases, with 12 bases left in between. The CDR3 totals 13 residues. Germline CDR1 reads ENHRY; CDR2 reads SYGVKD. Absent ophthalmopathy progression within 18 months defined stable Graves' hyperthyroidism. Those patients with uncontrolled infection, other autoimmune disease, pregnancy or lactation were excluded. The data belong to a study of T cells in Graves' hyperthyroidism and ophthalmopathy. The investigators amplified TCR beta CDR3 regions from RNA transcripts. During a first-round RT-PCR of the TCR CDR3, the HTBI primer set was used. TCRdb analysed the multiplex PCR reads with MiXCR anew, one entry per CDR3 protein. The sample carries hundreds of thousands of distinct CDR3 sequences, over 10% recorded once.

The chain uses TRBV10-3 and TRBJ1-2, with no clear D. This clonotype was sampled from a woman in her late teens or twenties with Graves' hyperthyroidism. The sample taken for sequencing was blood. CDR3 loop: CAIRGPPGYGYTF. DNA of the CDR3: TGTGCCATCAGAGGGCCCCCAGGCTATGGCTACACCTTC.